Below, 13 T cell receptor beta chains from the same sample are listed, as sequenced in a study of cytomegalovirus exposure and HLA in healthy donors. TCRdb's table, derived via immunoSEQ multiplex PCR, lists solely in-frame clones and lacks some. The repertoire holds around 250,000 clones, around 90% seen once, with under 0.4% in the top ten. Material: PBMCs. All receptors derive from a woman aged 18-29 years in good health and CMV-seronegative.

CDR3 amino acids: CASSSSFSGNQPQHF. The CDR3 DNA sequence: TGTGCCAGTAGTTCATCCTTTAGCGGCAATCAGCCCCAGCATTTT. The rearrangement uses TRBV19 and TRBJ1-5; D is ambiguous. The CDR3 length is 15 residues. V was cut by 5 bases and J by 2 bases, with 13 bases left in between. Per germline, CDR1 LNHDA and CDR2 SQIVND (reference sequence).

The gene calls are TRBV4-2 and TRBJ1-3; the D is unclear. V lost 0 bases, J lost 3 bases, and 18 bases lay in between. CDR3 size: 18 residues. Germline V gene sequence: CDR1 LGHNA, CDR2 YNFKEQ. In DNA, the CDR3 is TGTGCCAGCAGCCAAGATCCCAGGAGGACTTCTTTTGGAAACACCATATATTTT. Translation: CASSQDPRRTSFGNTIYF.

This clone was detected a few times. V and J are TRBV11-2 and TRBJ2-1; 8 bases match TRBD1. Germline V gene sequence: CDR1 SGHAT, CDR2 FQNNGV. The CDR3 spans 15 residues. The V and J ends lost 5 bases and 4 bases, in that order; junction bases with no gene match: 7. In nucleotides, the CDR3 is TGTGCCAGCAGCCCTCGGAGACAGGGGTACAATGAGCAGTTCTTC. Translated, it gives CASSPRRQGYNEQFF.

The CDR3: CASSEGTGEMETQYF. The CDR3 nucleotides read TGTGCCAGCAGTGAAGGCACAGGGGAGATGGAGACCCAGTACTTC. The chain uses TRBV2 and TRBJ2-5; 7 bases are a match to TRBD1. V trimming: 1 base; J trimming: 5 bases; junction bases outside the gene matches: 7. The CDR3 contains 15 residues. CDR1 and CDR2 (germline): SNHLY, FYNNEI.

V and J are TRBV6-8 and TRBJ1-4, with a possible D match to TRBD1 (5 bases). The CDR3 is 14 residues long. Per germline, CDR1 MNHGY and CDR2 SAAAGT. V was shortened by 8 bases and J by 6 bases, with 16 bases between the two germline ends. The CDR3 loop is CASPEGVFDEKLFF. The CDR3 region has the DNA TGTGCCAGCCCCGAAGGGGTGTTCGATGAAAAACTGTTTTTT.

V and J are TRBV9 and TRBJ1-5; D is possibly TRBD1 (6 bases). V was trimmed by 1 base and J by 5 bases, leaving 16 bases between them. Germline-derived CDR1 and CDR2 are SGDLS and YYNGEE. This CDR3 has 16 amino acids. The chain's CDR3 is CASSVRRGGGDQPQHF. The CDR3 DNA reads TGTGCCAGCAGCGTAAGACGAGGAGGGGGGGATCAGCCCCAGCATTTT.

V is TRBV11-2 and J is TRBJ2-7, with 7 bases identical to TRBD2. The CDR3 is 16 amino acids. Per the germline V gene, CDR1 is SGHAT and CDR2 is FQNNGV. J gave up 0 bases and V 4 bases, and 9 bases lay outside the gene matches. The CDR3 sequence is CASSSPRRGFSYEQYF. The CDR3 DNA reads as TGTGCCAGCAGCTCCCCGCGGCGGGGGTTCTCCTACGAGCAGTACTTC.

This CDR3 reads CATSTEGQDLGYTF. The CDR3 DNA sequence: TGTGCCACCAGCACAGAGGGACAGGACTTAGGCTACACCTTC. This chain uses TRBV15 with TRBJ1-2; TRBD1 aligns across 8 bases. This CDR3 has 14 amino acids. CDR1 is LNHNV and CDR2 is YYDKDF in the germline V gene (reference sequence). The V segment lost 4 bases and the J segment 8 bases; nucleotides outside the gene matches: 9.

This sequence joins TRBV6-7 and TRBJ2-1; D uncertain. Being an ORF, TRBV6-7 has a function that is uncertain. This CDR3 spans 17 amino acids. V gave up 6 bases and J gave up 3 bases, with 21 bases separating them. The CDR3 is CASSPNWAVGIYNEQFF. As DNA, the CDR3 is TGTGCCAGCAGCCCGAACTGGGCAGTCGGAATCTACAATGAGCAGTTCTTC.

The V call is TRBV6-5, the J call TRBJ2-6; D may be TRBD1 (7 bases). Germline V gene lookup returns CDR1 MNHEY and CDR2 SVGAGI. The CDR3 is 14 amino acids. The V end lost 2 bases, the J end lost 12 bases, and 14 bases lay between the germline ends. CDR3 sequence reads: CASSYAGTVGVLTF. DNA of the CDR3: TGTGCCAGCAGTTACGCGGGGACAGTCGGCGTCCTGACTTTC.

The chain combines TRBV4-3 with TRBJ1-2, with 7 bases identical to TRBD1. Unmatched junction bases numbered 4, after V lost 0 bases and J lost 3 bases. Germline values: CDR1 LGHNA, CDR2 YSLEER. CDR3 size: 15 residues. DNA of the CDR3: TGCGCCAGCAGCCAAGAGGGACAGACCTACTATGGCTACACCTTC. Protein sequence: CASSQEGQTYYGYTF.

This clone turned up a few times. The chain couples TRBV9 to TRBJ1-6; tentative D call: TRBD1 (5 bases). Trimming stripped 0 bases from V and 7 bases from J, with 5 bases between. This CDR3 contains 13 residues. The V gene's germline CDR1 is SGDLS and CDR2 YYNGEE. This CDR3 reads CASSVEGNSPLHF. DNA of the CDR3: TGTGCCAGCAGCGTAGAGGGGAATTCACCCCTCCACTTT.

The chain employs TRBV28 and TRBJ2-7; 10 bases fit TRBD1. Germline CDR1 reads MDHEN; CDR2 reads SYDVKM. This CDR3 is 15 amino acids long. Trimming removed 2 bases from V and 3 bases from J; junction bases left unmatched: 4. CDR3 nucleotides: TGTGCCAGCAGTTTACTAGGGACAGGGGACTACGAGCAGTACTTC. Translating gives CASSLLGTGDYEQYF.